This paragraph covers one TCR beta chain sequence. Its antigen remains undetermined. Per-base quality was not reported, and no clone a single base away is much larger than it. Using the deep immunoSEQ assay, TCR CDR3 regions were amplified from genomic DNA by multiplex PCR. Extracted genomic DNA from each cell subset was spread evenly across all wells of several immunoSEQ 96-well plates, with each plate serving as a replicate. For sorted subsets, each replicate PCR was loaded with approximately 0.2 ug genomic DNA, equivalent to roughly 30,000 T cell genomes. Purified libraries were quantified with a Qubit 3.0 fluorometer, sized on a Bioanalyzer 2100, and re-quantified with the KAPA Library Quantification kit. Every immunoSEQ 96-well plate was sequenced on a dedicated single-read 150-cycle Illumina NextSeq 550 flow cell. The paper's data handling went like this. Because the immunoSEQ output included only junctional sequences and no quality scores, the filtering could not be the same as the filtering used for full-length reads. To assign V/J genes and CDR3, sequences were annotated using PyIR, a Python wrapper for IgBLAST v1.9, with IMGT germline references. Reads with weak V/J assignments (E-value above 1e-6), missing CDR3, stop codons, out-of-frame junctions, or ambiguous translated residues were removed. V3J clonotypes were defined as sequences sharing the same inferred V gene, J gene, and CDR3 amino acid sequence. The percentage overlap between two repertoires was calculated by dividing the number of shared unique clonotypes by the size of the smaller repertoire. Repertoire richness was assessed with RTK rarefaction, the Chao1 estimator, and Recon v2.1 estimates of unobserved clonotypes. OLGA was used to compute generation probabilities for all TCRbeta clonotypes that the gDNA method yielded from a handful of donors. TCRdb carries this immuneACCESS record with in-frame sequences only. Its versions omit some clonotypes, under half of them owing to an unresolved V gene in the studies checked, with the rest unexplained. V, J and clone size were drawn from that table, and D and trimming were deduced from the DNA. This sample lists about 2.4 million clones; 93% were detected once. About 0.34% of the sample is held by the ten biggest clonotypes.

The data were taken from a study of shared clonotypes between healthy human individuals (dated by TCRdb to between 2020 and 2021). For context, the study as a whole: The cohort included a few men and two women between 18 and 49 years of age. For each donor, CD4 naive and CD4 memory were each run on three plates, CD8 naive on two plates, and CD8 memory on one plate. The study deeply sequenced blood TCR repertoires of about five healthy adults to estimate repertoire size and the extent of clonotype sharing between individuals. Different laboratories and diverse techniques were used to prepare libraries and sequence TCR repertoires, to increase sequencing depth and limit assay-specific biases. Between about 0.8 and 9 billion PBMCs per donor were obtained by leukapheresis. Results the study describes overall, beyond this receptor: Larger estimated clonotype richness was generally found for naive subsets than for memory subsets. The small number of donors limited the genetic and exposure-history diversity represented. When a handful of donors were compared, the shared fraction of clonotypes was approximately 5% for naive CD4, around 3.5% for naive CD8, more than 2% for memory CD4, and 0.35% to 0.5% for memory CD8. Pairwise subsampling indicated that sequencing depth was expected to affect the degree of clonotype sharing among donors. Rarefaction of sorted-subset datasets indicated incomplete sequencing despite the large sequencing depth. Sampling was limited to blood, and TCR repertoires in tissue likely differ from TCR repertoires in blood. Compared with non-shared clonotypes, clonotypes shared by all four sorted-subset donors had higher generation probabilities.

The donors were healthy, HIV-negative adults with no recently reported acute infections or vaccinations. All donors were Caucasian adults living in Nashville, Tennessee, USA. CD4+ T cells were enriched by magnetic negative selection; naive cells were then positively selected on CD45RA, and the negative fraction formed the memory subset. Blood was obtained by leukapheresis, after which PBMCs were separated by Ficoll-Histopaque density gradient centrifugation and cryopreserved in liquid nitrogen vapor phase. Analytical flow cytometry was used to check the purity and quantity of each magnetically sorted T cell population. Each sorted fraction had its genomic DNA isolated and then quantified by UV absorbance on a Nanodrop 2000c. The junction carries 15 bases between V and J, which are trimmed by 1 base and 8 bases respectively. Taken from the germline V gene (reference sequence), the CDR1 and CDR2 loops are SEHNR and FQNEAQ. The CDR3 covers 15 residues, taking in both the cysteine and the phenylalanine. Of all the DNA, just the CDR3 is kept, 45 bases in frame from base 1.

The chain is assembled from TRBV7-9 and TRBJ2-1, with the D segment identity uncertain. The sequenced material came from naive CD4+ T cells from PBMCs. The cell subset or site label of this sample denotes: CD45RA+ positively selected. The TCR comes from a man aged 18 to 29 in good health. Some clones in this sample may be carry-over from other donors' samples. The CDR3 reads as follows: CASSLGAVLGDEQFF. The bases read TGTGCCAGCAGCTTAGGGGCGGTGCTGGGCGATGAGCAGTTCTTC.